Listed here is a single T cell receptor beta chain. This clone was counted ten times or more. The antigen this receptor binds is unknown. The missing CDR3 end, 3 residues past where the read stops, is filled in from the germline J gene. Equivalent amounts of genomic DNA from CVID and control samples were used as sequencing input. For every sample, a 60 bp segment covering the rearranged TCRbeta CDR3 region was amplified and then sequenced. The immunoSEQ assay, a bias-corrected multiplex PCR combined with high-throughput sequencing, was used to amplify TCRbeta. The original methods were these. Every unique nucleotide sequence counted as a clone and was annotated with V, D and J genes, copy number and frequency. Sequences were labeled productive if in frame, and non-productive if out of frame or containing stop codons. As previously described, clonality was calculated on the basis of Shannon's entropy. Mean CDR3 Kyte-Doolittle hydropathy was derived from the predicted amino acid sequences of productive clones. Hierarchical clustering of scaled V gene usage was performed with the R hclust function using Manhattan distance and complete linkage. Sharing of clones by CDR3 amino acid sequence was evaluated through resampling of 12 repertoires per group over 100 rounds. Repertoires were searched for approximately 70 published EBV-specific and about 250 published CMV-specific TCRbeta sequences. A couple of CVID samples that yielded fewer than 10,000 sequences were excluded from the analysis, so fewer than 45 CVID repertoires were retained. TCRdb's version of the immuneACCESS table is confined to in-frame rearrangements and falls short of the full clone set. An unresolved V gene accounts for under half of the shortfall where checked; the remainder is of unknown origin. V and J calls plus clone size are reproduced from that table; the DNA served to infer D and trimming. With over 35,000 clones recorded, this sample contains no clone counted only once. About 0.73% of the sample is in the top ten clones.

The sample belongs to a study of T cell clonality in common variable immunodeficiency (dated by TCRdb to 2014 to 2015). Study-wide conclusions, independent of this receptor: Compared with healthy controls, CVID subjects showed increased TCRbeta clonality (t-test p = 0.018), a feature most characteristic of about a third of subjects. Correlations between repertoire features and clinical complications were limited by patient heterogeneity within the CVID cohort. According to the authors, finding the cause of the higher clonality in CVID would require sequencing the repertoires of T cell subpopulations. Fewer TCRbeta clones were shared among CVID subjects than among healthy controls (p < 0.0001). Despite equal DNA input, controls averaged roughly 80,000 unique sequences per sample versus about 31,547 in CVID samples. Reportedly, TCRbeta sequences from CVID had fewer deletions and N-nucleotide insertions, and highly modified clones with 13 or more V deletions were absent from CVID.

Most of the CVID patients and most of the healthy controls were of Caucasian heritage. Heparinized peripheral whole blood samples of about 4.5 to 8.5 ml were obtained from each donor. TCRbeta CDR3 repertoires were sequenced from genomic DNA of adults with common variable immune deficiency (CVID) and healthy adult controls. A total of approximately 22 healthy adult volunteers (roughly twelve female and around 10 male; age range about 20 to 75 years, mean age around 35) were included in the control group. Diluted blood was subjected to density centrifugation over Hypaque 1077 or Ficoll-Paque for isolation of peripheral blood mononuclear cells. Genomic DNA was obtained from unsorted mononuclear cells through either Qiagen column purification or a centrifugation-based method. V lost 6 bases and J lost 7 bases, and the count of bases not matched to a germline gene is 7. Including the terminal cysteine and phenylalanine, the CDR3 comprises 14 residues. The DNA has 33 bases, all within the CDR3, and is read from base 1. According to the germline V gene, CDR1 reads SGHDT and CDR2 reads YYEEEE.

The sequenced sample consisted of peripheral blood mononuclear cells. This chain joins TRBV5-6 to TRBJ1-6; 7 central nucleotides agree with TRBD1. The origin of this receptor is a person aged 18-70 years in good health. The covered CDR3 bases are TGTGCCAGCAACTCAGGGGGGCGGAATTCACCC. It is translated as CASNSGGRNSP. Given in full, the CDR3 is CASNSGGRNSPLHF.